The source of this T cell receptor beta chain is a study of T cell responses to AZD1222 COVID-19 vaccine. Study-wide points: Donor demographics were predominantly white British with a female majority; clonal diversity may be underestimated. At 160-218 and 743-854, vaccine-associated CD4 TCRs were dominant, and they spanned spike. It was only a handful of AZD1222 recipients who were seropositive at baseline.

The CDR3 has 15 residues. V was pared by 7 bases and J by 1 base, with 9 bases of the junction left unmatched. Germline loops: CDR1 LNHDA, CDR2 SQIVND (reference sequence). TCRdb keeps only in-frame clones here, not all; method: immunoSEQ multiplex PCR. The sample includes 150,000 to 200,000 clones, roughly 92% of them seen just once. A word on this clone: As yet, its antigen is unknown.

The specimen was peripheral blood, collected on day 0 of AZD1222 vaccination. V gene TRBV19 combines with J gene TRBJ1-1; 7 nucleotides agree with TRBD1. The TCR sequence derives from an adult in good health. In nucleotides, the CDR3 is TGTGCCAGTACCTCTTTAGGGGGCTCGAACACTGAAGCTTTCTTT. It encodes CASTSLGGSNTEAFF.